The TCR beta chain under discussion was sequenced for a study of cytomegalovirus exposure and HLA in healthy donors (dated by TCRdb to the late 2010s). Background on the whole study: An earlier analysis of approximately 640 of the donors reported approximately 290 Gb of sequence data and some 100 million unique TCR beta sequences from approximately 180 million T cells. About 320 gigabases of sequencing data and approximately 85 million unique TCR sequences were included in an early release covering about 620 HLA-typed donors. Of the 398 genotyped donors, over 65% fell in the genetic ancestry cluster associated with self-reported Caucasian donors. The study aimed to test whether cataloging public T cell receptors could reveal signatures of past pathogen exposure. Using immunosequencing, the study profiled T cell repertoires from 666 subjects and related those repertoires to cytomegalovirus serostatus. In addition to the first cohort of about 650 subjects, a separate validation cohort of around 110 different subjects was used. The study combined high-throughput TCR immunosequencing, statistical association of individual TCRs with disease status, and machine learning to predict cytomegalovirus infection status. In a later analysis, previously published TCR beta repertoires from some 640 donors were re-analyzed and high-resolution HLA genotyping was added so that TCR occurrence patterns could be studied. The later analysis used no new phenotypic data to find candidate immune exposures, relying instead on TCR beta sequences and their occurrence across donors. An earlier analysis of around 540 of the donors applied high-throughput TCR beta sequencing to assess whether each TCR beta V gene segment acted as functional or pseudogenic. Alongside the repertoire data, information on donor age, sex, ethnicity and CMV serostatus was compiled. A later genetic analysis took genome-wide SNP genotypes for about three fifths of the 666 donors and used that subset as a discovery cohort. Every discovery cohort repertoire had been produced on one sequencing platform. Class I and class II HLA loci were covered by the typing at four-digit resolution. Typing coverage varied by locus: about 620-630 donors for A, B, C, DRB1 and DQB1; under 550 for DQA1; more than 600 for DPA1; approximately 450 for DPB1. About five DR-DQ haplotypes were treated as single units for association and clustering because of strong linkage in the cohort. Among roughly 400 genotyped donors of the cohort, an average of 235,054 unique TCR beta nucleotide sequences were sequenced per donor, around 20% of them non-productive. The investigation overall reported the following: V-gene and J-gene trimming of TCR beta chains was associated with a missense DCLRE1C variant in a later genetic analysis, and the association was replicated in an independent cohort. The 87-base-pair reads could not distinguish some IMGT-functional V segments, including TRBV6-2 and TRBV6-3, so those segments were excluded. While some public TCRs were present in many individuals, most TCR sequences turned up only very rarely across donors. At a false discovery rate of 0.05, a later analysis linked 16,000 or so TCR beta sequences to specific HLA alleles. HLA typing was unavailable for some donors at each locus, so association tests used only the typed subset. In an earlier analysis of roughly 500 of the donors, most TCR beta V segments appeared in productive rearrangements about 90% or about 30% of the time, broadly matching IMGT annotations. A group of highly shared sequence variants was considered likely to be a technical artifact of the sequencing pipeline. A later analysis found that TCR association rates varied across HLA loci, with DRB1 alleles showing the most associated TCRs and HLA-C alleles the fewest. A further reported finding was that TCR beta sequences accurately predicted the HLA-A and HLA-B alleles for most subjects in the first cohort. Because counts were too low, around 18 rarely observed V segments, including chromosome 9 orphons, were left out of the earlier analysis of approximately 580 of the donors. In both the original and validation cohorts, the classifier was reported to diagnose cytomegalovirus status with high specificity and sensitivity. When HLA alleles, especially DR and DQ, strongly co-occurred, attributing TCR associations to individual alleles was difficult. A total of 150 to 200 TCR beta chains were listed by the study as associated with cytomegalovirus. Only TCR beta chains were sequenced in this cohort, and the absence of alpha or paired-chain data limited detectable features. In a later analysis, most CMV-associated TCR beta chains were found to appear HLA-restricted, with HLA associations seemingly driven largely by CMV exposure. In vitro tests confirmed that a few of the cytomegalovirus-associated TCR beta chains recognize cytomegalovirus antigens. Several of the top co-occurrence clusters appeared to be linked to parvovirus B19, influenza, CMV and Epstein-Barr virus, according to a later analysis. A later analysis found that HLA-associated TCR beta chains were more clonally expanded and had lower generation probabilities than equally common non-associated chains. Correlated functional status among segregating V segments might be attributable to linkage disequilibrium, but an unknown experimental factor could not be ruled out. For the cohort, immune exposure information was limited to CMV serostatus. It was suggested by the authors that the approach could potentially be generalized to other disease states and immunological phenotypes. Presence/absence analyses assumed roughly uniform sequencing depth across donors, an assumption that may not hold. In a later genetic analysis, fewer N-insertions in productive TCRs were reported among donors in an Asian-associated ancestry cluster than the roughly 640-donor mean.

Notes on this clone: Its binding antigen is unknown. It has no much larger one-base neighbor in the sample; base qualities were not kept.

The cohort comprised 666 healthy bone marrow donors. Cohort members were all nominally healthy when sampled, although unrecorded immune exposures were likely present. The donor was CMV seropositive and belonged to the group of 250 to 300 seropositive cohort members. A peripheral blood sample was collected from each donor, and TCR beta sequencing was performed on peripheral blood mononuclear cells. Genomic DNA was extracted from the blood cell samples with the Qiagen DNeasy Blood Extraction Kit. The protocol used for the library was the immunoSEQ multiplex PCR assay. The multiplex PCR relied on a mix of 60 forward primers for TCR Vbeta segments and 13 reverse primers for TCR Jbeta segments. Amplification of the CDR3 region of rearranged TCR beta genes was performed with a multiplex PCR assay on genomic DNA. The amplified TCR beta libraries were sequenced on the Illumina HiSeq System as 87-base-pair reads. The paper's processing steps were these. A later analysis tallied roughly 78 million unique TCR beta chains across the 600 to 700 repertoires, and 10 million to 11 million of those chains were shared by two or more donors. A nearest-neighbor algorithm error-corrected the raw reads and collapsed the reads into unique sequences, merging closely related sequences to remove PCR and sequencing errors. V, D and J gene segments were assigned by aligning CDR3 sequences to IMGT reference sequences. For a sequence to be retained, at least a six-nucleotide match to both a V gene segment and a J gene segment was required. Rearrangements were called productive when the CDR3 lacked stop codons and stayed in frame with V and J; all others were non-productive. CDR3 was defined by IMGT convention, running from the second conserved V-encoded cysteine to the conserved J-encoded phenylalanine. The earlier analysis of about 560 of the donors excluded any sequence lacking an unambiguous match to a single V gene segment. An earlier analysis of several hundred of the donors called V segments functional above 56.7% productive rearrangements and segregating when the between-donor standard deviation exceeded 5%. A statistical classification framework was built for diagnosing cytomegalovirus status from the catalog of TCR beta chain sequences. V and J gene assignment, in a later analysis, came from comparing TCR nucleotide sequences with IMGT/GENE-DB human TR gene sequences. In a later analysis, CDR3 sequences and most-parsimonious VDJ recombination scenarios were assigned using the TCRdist pipeline. In a later analysis, every TCR beta chain was defined by the combination of its CDR3 amino acid sequence and its V-gene family, and reads without a unique V-gene family were dropped. As a way to deal with suspected cross-contamination and a sequencing artifact, a later analysis dropped nearly 600 nucleotide sequences that were highly shared and had low generation probability. In a later analysis, a clonal expansion index was calculated for each public chain from normalized within-repertoire ranks of inferred template counts. In a later analysis, generation probabilities were computed with a VDJ recombination model fitted to out-of-frame rearrangements, and the resulting probabilities were checked against IGoR. A later analysis scored TCR-TCR, TCR-HLA and TCR-CMV co-occurrence with hypergeometric tests, applying a repertoire-size bias correction to TCR pairs. In a later analysis, false discovery rates were estimated by permuting HLA or CMV assignments 20 times. In a later analysis, co-occurring TCRs were grouped with DBSCAN, and TCRdist sequence similarity was added when clustering was performed within HLA-allele-positive subsets. Co-occurrence clustering excluded repertoires with fewer than 30,000 or more than 120,000 public chains, plus five with anomalous nucleotide sharing. The source is immuneACCESS, and TCRdb retained only in-frame sequences with V and J called. Part of the clones is not carried over; for the studies checked, unresolved V genes explain less than half of this, and the remainder is unexplained. V and J calls and clone size are as listed in that table; D and trimming were resolved from the DNA. Counted in this sample were approximately 130,000 clones; about two thirds of them appeared once. The top ten hold roughly 2.7% of the sample.

The CDR3 covers 14 residues, taking in both the cysteine and the phenylalanine. Only the CDR3 part of the read is kept: 42 bases, read in frame from the first base. CDR1 is given as SGHRS and CDR2 as YFSETQ, both from the germline V gene. The germline V and J ends show losses of 6 bases and 4 bases respectively, and no gene match explains 9 bases of the junction. This chain is built from TRBV5-1 and TRBJ1-2, with 7 bases in between that match TRBD1. Sequences were obtained from PBMCs. The origin of this receptor is a woman aged 60-75 years in good health and CMV-seropositive. The DNA is as follows: TGCGCCAGCACCGCAACAGGGGACAGCTATGGCTACACCTTC. It codes for CASTATGDSYGYTF.